A selection of T cell receptor beta chains follows, all from one sample in a study of blood T cell repertoires in COVID-19. Method: immunoSEQ multiplex PCR; TCRdb's copy keeps in-frame clones and lacks some. The repertoire consists of 150,000 to 200,000 clones, with more than 80% occurring once and the leading ten covering 2%. Source material: peripheral blood. These receptors all stem from a woman aged 55-69 years with COVID-19, enrolled during active disease. The CDR3 runs from the conserved cysteine through the conserved F or W. D genes are given only for firm matches. The size entry is marked missing in some rows and otherwise reads once, few, many or a size class.

clone_size j_call v_call d_call cdr3_aa cdr3_nt
NA TRBJ1-5 TRBV7-8 NA CASSARENNQPQHF TGTGCCAGCAGCGCCCGGGAAAACAATCAGCCCCAGCATTTT
NA TRBJ1-5 TRBV7-2 NA CASSFSQNQPQHF TGTGCCAGCAGCTTTTCACAGAATCAGCCCCAGCATTTT
NA TRBJ1-3 TRBV12-3/TRBV12-4 NA CASSLWRGNTIYF TGTGCCAGCAGTTTATGGCGGGGAAACACCATATATTTT
NA TRBJ1-2 TRBV15 TRBD1 CATSRDRGYGYTF TGTGCCACCAGCAGGGACAGGGGCTATGGCTACACCTTC
NA TRBJ1-1 TRBV3-1/TRBV3-2 TRBD1 CASSQDRTGGMNWNTEAFF TGTGCCAGCAGCCAAGACCGGACAGGGGGCATGAACTGGAACACTGAAGCTTTCTTT
NA TRBJ1-2 TRBV2 NA CASSDRRTSRYGYTF TGTGCCAGCAGTGATAGGCGGACTTCTCGGTATGGCTACACCTTC
once TRBJ1-6 TRBV5-6 TRBD1 CASSFGDRGRGPLHF TGTGCCAGCAGCTTCGGGGACAGGGGCAGAGGGCCCCTCCACTTT
NA TRBJ1-5 TRBV6-5 NA CASTEGWHNQPQHF TGTGCCAGCACCGAGGGTTGGCATAACCAGCCCCAGCATTTT
NA TRBJ2-2 TRBV27 NA CASSFLLRRGGELFF TGTGCCAGCAGTTTCCTCCTTCGACGGGGCGGGGAGCTGTTTTTT
NA TRBJ2-7 TRBV19 TRBD2 CASSRGLAGGPYEQYF TGTGCCAGTAGTCGTGGACTAGCGGGGGGGCCCTACGAGCAGTACTTC
NA TRBJ1-3 TRBV18 TRBD1 CASSLDRGLSGNTIYF TGTGCCAGCTCACTAGACAGGGGGCTTTCTGGAAACACCATATATTTT
NA TRBJ2-7 TRBV7-3 TRBD1 CASSPGQGANEQYF TGTGCCAGCAGCCCCGGACAGGGGGCCAACGAGCAGTACTTC
NA TRBJ2-4 TRBV7-2 NA CASSLAWQGGFQYF TGTGCCAGCAGCTTAGCGTGGCAGGGGGGCTTTCAGTACTTC
NA TRBJ2-3 TRBV5-4 TRBD1 CASSSTGEWADTQYF TGTGCCAGCAGCTCTACAGGGGAATGGGCAGATACGCAGTATTTT
NA TRBJ1-6 TRBV6-6 NA CASSPAPSVGENSPLHF TGTGCCAGCAGTCCGGCCCCGTCGGTGGGAGAGAATTCACCCCTCCACTTT
NA TRBJ1-2 TRBV5-8 NA CASSLHGASGYTF TGTGCCAGCAGCTTGCATGGGGCGTCTGGCTACACCTTC
NA TRBJ2-7 TRBV5-5 TRBD1 CASSLSGRGIDEQYF TGTGCCAGCAGCTTGTCGGGCAGGGGGATTGACGAGCAGTACTTC
NA TRBJ1-4 TRBV5-1 NA CASSGSGSRGEKLFF TGCGCCAGCAGCGGATCCGGGAGCCGAGGGGAAAAACTGTTTTTT
NA TRBJ1-1 TRBV15 TRBD1 CATSAGNRGDRNTEAFF TGTGCCACCAGCGCAGGCAACAGGGGGGACCGGAACACTGAAGCTTTCTTT
NA TRBJ2-7 TRBV30 NA CAWSVRRQRLNEQYF TGTGCCTGGAGTGTTCGACGACAGCGTCTTAACGAGCAGTACTTC
few TRBJ2-7 TRBV10-3 TRBD2 CAISELAGGDYEQYF TGTGCCATCAGTGAATTAGCGGGGGGAGATTACGAGCAGTACTTC
NA TRBJ1-3 TRBV30 NA CAWGRLDTIYF TGTGCCTGGGGCCGATTAGACACCATATATTTT
NA TRBJ1-6 TRBV7-8 TRBD1 CASSAGQGGSPLHF TGTGCCAGCAGCGCGGGACAGGGAGGGTCACCCCTCCACTTT
NA TRBJ2-2 TRBV7-6 TRBD1 CASNPGQGVYRNTGELFF TGTGCCAGCAATCCTGGACAGGGGGTCTATAGGAACACCGGGGAGCTGTTTTTT
once TRBJ1-3 TRBV28 TRBD1 CASSSTGFGNTIYF TGTGCCAGCAGTTCGACAGGGTTCGGAAACACCATATATTTT
NA TRBJ1-2 TRBV5-1 NA CASTLGQGPNYGYTF TGCGCCAGCACCCTTGGTCAGGGGCCTAACTATGGCTACACCTTC
NA TRBJ2-7 TRBV19 NA CASSDSYEQYF TGTGCCAGTAGCGACAGCTACGAGCAGTACTTC
once TRBJ2-3 TRBV4-1 NA CASSQERAGTDTQYF TGCGCCAGCAGCCAAGAGCGGGCAGGCACAGATACGCAGTATTTT
NA TRBJ1-1 TRBV11-2 TRBD1 CASSLRTGRVFF TGTGCCAGCAGCTTAAGGACAGGGAGAGTTTTCTTT
NA TRBJ1-1 TRBV4-2 NA CASSLGDTEAFF TGTGCCAGCAGCCTCGGAGACACTGAAGCTTTCTTT
NA TRBJ1-2 TRBV9 NA CASSSGASRYGYTF TGTGCCAGCAGCTCTGGGGCCAGTCGATATGGCTACACCTTC
NA TRBJ1-1 TRBV7-2 TRBD1 CASSLDRGRTEAFF TGTGCCAGCAGCTTAGACAGGGGGCGGACTGAAGCTTTCTTT
NA TRBJ1-4 TRBV12-3/TRBV12-4 NA CASCIRTNEKLFF TGTGCCAGTTGTATCAGGACTAATGAAAAACTGTTTTTT
NA TRBJ1-2 TRBV30 TRBD1 CAGHRGRDYGYTF TGTGCCGGGCACAGGGGGCGGGACTATGGCTACACCTTC
NA TRBJ1-2 TRBV30 NA CAWGRGIRSGYTF TGTGCCTGGGGGCGGGGCATCCGGAGTGGCTACACCTTC
NA TRBJ2-5 TRBV5-6 NA CASSSQGIQETQYF TGTGCCAGCAGCTCGCAGGGTATCCAAGAGACCCAGTACTTC
NA TRBJ2-1 TRBV19 TRBD1 CASSLRQGYNEQFF TGTGCCAGTAGTCTCCGACAGGGATACAATGAGCAGTTCTTC
NA TRBJ1-5 TRBV7-2 TRBD1 CASSLFGAGQGGNQPQHF TGTGCCAGCAGCTTATTCGGAGCCGGACAGGGGGGCAATCAGCCCCAGCATTTT
NA TRBJ1-3 TRBV7-2 NA CASTPFYSGNTIYF TGTGCCAGCACCCCCTTTTACTCTGGAAACACCATATATTTT
NA TRBJ2-2 TRBV5-4 TRBD2 CASRVAGPGGGELFF TGTGCCAGCAGAGTAGCGGGCCCTGGGGGCGGGGAGCTGTTTTTT
NA TRBJ1-1 TRBV2 TRBD1 CASSEQGAKNTEAFF TGTGCCAGCAGTGAACAGGGGGCCAAGAACACTGAAGCTTTCTTT
NA TRBJ1-4 TRBV2 NA CASSGGGLSEKLFF TGTGCCAGCAGTGGGGGGGGGTTAAGTGAAAAACTGTTTTTT
NA TRBJ2-1 TRBV7-2 TRBD2 CASSLGPAGTSQNGQFF TGTGCCAGCAGTCTGGGGCCGGCCGGGACTAGCCAAAATGGGCAGTTCTTC
NA TRBJ1-3 TRBV19 NA CAGKSGDGNTIYF TGTGCCGGAAAGTCAGGGGACGGAAACACCATATATTTT
once TRBJ1-4 TRBV18 TRBD1 CASSPGQVRSEKLFF TGTGCCAGCTCACCGGGACAGGTGCGAAGTGAAAAACTGTTTTTT
NA TRBJ1-5 TRBV5-8 TRBD1 CASSLFGDRGQPQHF TGTGCCAGCAGCTTGTTCGGGGACAGGGGACAGCCCCAGCATTTT
NA TRBJ1-5 TRBV13 TRBD1 CASSLGRQGRQPQHF TGTGCCAGCAGCTTAGGGAGACAGGGGCGACAGCCCCAGCATTTT
NA TRBJ1-3 TRBV30 NA CAWSGEPFSGNTIYF TGTGCCTGGAGTGGGGAGCCTTTCTCTGGAAACACCATATATTTT
NA TRBJ2-1 TRBV7-3 TRBD1 CASSSPRGPGGDNEQFF TGTGCCAGCAGCAGTCCCAGGGGGCCGGGCGGGGACAATGAGCAGTTCTTC
NA TRBJ1-2 TRBV19 NA CASSKALENYGYTF TGTGCCAGTAGTAAGGCGTTGGAGAACTATGGCTACACCTTC
NA TRBJ1-1 TRBV9 TRBD1 CASSPGQGVGAAFF TGTGCCAGCAGCCCGGGACAGGGCGTAGGGGCGGCTTTCTTT